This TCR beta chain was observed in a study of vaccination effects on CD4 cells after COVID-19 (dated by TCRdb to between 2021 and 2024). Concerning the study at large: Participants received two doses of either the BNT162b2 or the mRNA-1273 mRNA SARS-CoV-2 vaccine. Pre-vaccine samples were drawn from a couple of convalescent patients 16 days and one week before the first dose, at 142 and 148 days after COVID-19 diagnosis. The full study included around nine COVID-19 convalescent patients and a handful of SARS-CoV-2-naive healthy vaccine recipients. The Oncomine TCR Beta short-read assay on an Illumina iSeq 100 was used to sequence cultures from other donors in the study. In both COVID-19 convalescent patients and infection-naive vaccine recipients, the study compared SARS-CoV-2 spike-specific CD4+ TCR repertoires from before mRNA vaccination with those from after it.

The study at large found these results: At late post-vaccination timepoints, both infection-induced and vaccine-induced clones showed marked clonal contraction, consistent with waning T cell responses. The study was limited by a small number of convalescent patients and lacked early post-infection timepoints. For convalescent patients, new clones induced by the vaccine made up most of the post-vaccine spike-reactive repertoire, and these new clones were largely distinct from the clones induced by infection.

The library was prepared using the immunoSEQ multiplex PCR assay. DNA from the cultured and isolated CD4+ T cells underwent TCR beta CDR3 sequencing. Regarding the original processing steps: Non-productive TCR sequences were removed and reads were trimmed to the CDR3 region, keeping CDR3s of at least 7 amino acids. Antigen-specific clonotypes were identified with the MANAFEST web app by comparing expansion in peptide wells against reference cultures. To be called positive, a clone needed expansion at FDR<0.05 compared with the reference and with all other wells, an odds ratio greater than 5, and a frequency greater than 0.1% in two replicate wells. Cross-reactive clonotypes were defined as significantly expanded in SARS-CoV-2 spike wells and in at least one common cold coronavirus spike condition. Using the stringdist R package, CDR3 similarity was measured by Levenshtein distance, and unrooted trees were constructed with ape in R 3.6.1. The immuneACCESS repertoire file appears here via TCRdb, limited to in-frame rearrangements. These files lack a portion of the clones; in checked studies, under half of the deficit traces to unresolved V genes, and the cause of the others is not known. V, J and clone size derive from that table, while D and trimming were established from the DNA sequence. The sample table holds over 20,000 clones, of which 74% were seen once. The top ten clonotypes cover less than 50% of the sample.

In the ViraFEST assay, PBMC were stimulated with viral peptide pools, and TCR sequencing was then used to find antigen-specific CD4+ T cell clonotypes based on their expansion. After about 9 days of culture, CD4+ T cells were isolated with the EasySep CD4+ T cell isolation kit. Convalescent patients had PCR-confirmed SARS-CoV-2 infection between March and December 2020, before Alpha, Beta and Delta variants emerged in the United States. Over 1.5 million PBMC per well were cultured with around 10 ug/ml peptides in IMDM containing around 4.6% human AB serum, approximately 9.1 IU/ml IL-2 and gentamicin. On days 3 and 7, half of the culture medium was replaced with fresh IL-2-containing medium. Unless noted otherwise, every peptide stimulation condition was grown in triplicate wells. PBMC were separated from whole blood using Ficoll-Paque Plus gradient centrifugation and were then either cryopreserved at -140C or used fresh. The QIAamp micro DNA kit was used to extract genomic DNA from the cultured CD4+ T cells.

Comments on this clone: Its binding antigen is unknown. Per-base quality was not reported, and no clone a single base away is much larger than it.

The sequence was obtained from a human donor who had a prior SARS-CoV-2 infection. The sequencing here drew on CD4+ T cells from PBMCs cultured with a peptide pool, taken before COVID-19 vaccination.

At the DNA level, the sequence is TGTGCCAGTACCCCGACTAGCGGGGGGGCCGGAGATACGCAGTATTTT. Protein translation: CASTPTSGGAGDTQYF. This chain joins TRBV19 to TRBJ2-3, with 14 bases in between that match TRBD2. The CDR3 contains 16 residues, cysteine and phenylalanine counted. The read is trimmed to its CDR3 DNA, 48 bases read in frame from base 1. V trim: 7 bases; J trim: 5 bases; unmatched bases: 8. Taken from the germline V gene (reference sequence), the CDR1 and CDR2 loops are LNHDA and SQIVND.